This T cell receptor beta chain is from a study of T cell responses to AZD1222 COVID-19 vaccine. Study conclusions and caveats: At baseline, just five or six AZD1222 recipients tested seropositive.

As for this clone: What it binds is not known.

The germline gives CDR1 SGHAT, CDR2 FQNNGV. V was cut by 0 bases and J by 5 bases, with 10 bases left in between. The CDR3 has 14 residues. Here immunoSEQ multiplex PCR was the method, and the copy in TCRdb shows in-frame clones only, minus some. The data hold about 100,000 clones, with about 89% observed a single time. The source material was peripheral blood, sampled on day 0 of MenACWY control vaccination. This clonotype originated in an adult in good health. The chain combines TRBV11-2 with TRBJ2-5; D ambiguous. DNA of the CDR3: TGTGCCAGCAGCTTAGATGGGGTTGCTGAGACCCAGTACTTC. Translation gives CASSLDGVAETQYF.